These T cell receptor beta chains were read from a single sample in a study of cytotoxic CD8 clonotypes in ibrutinib-treated CLL. Clones were sequenced by immunoSEQ multiplex PCR, and TCRdb holds only the in-frame ones, with some missing. The table includes over 100,000 clones, approximately 58% detected once. Specimen: PBMCs, collected after 24 months of ibrutinib treatment. These receptor sequences come from a human donor with chronic lymphocytic leukemia. Each CDR3 is given with its conserved first and last residue.

TRBV7-2 | CASSLTPGPLTDTQYF
TRBV21-1 | CARIEGNIGEAFF
TRBV5-1 | CASGLLGGLQETQYF
TRBV27 | CASRKTGVGGNQPQHF
TRBV4-1 | CASSLGTSGVLAGELFF
TRBV6-5 | CASSDRVSPLHF
TRBV7-2 | CASSLVGTGGNEQYF
TRBV29-1 | CSVARGGEQYF
TRBV21-1 | CASSKLSSTDTQYF
TRBV7-3 | CASSLTSGLAKNIQYF
TRBV30 | CAWNPGTYGYTF
TRBV4-2 | CASSQDPPLANYGYTF
TRBV11-1 | CASNGGVSTDTQYF
TRBV7-8 | CASSPGQFSETQYF
TRBV4-2 | CASSQDQSRDRAYEQYF
TRBV7-8 | CASSPEGGNTEAFF
TRBV11-3 | CASSPLSGGASEQYF
TRBV28 | CAALAGMSPDTQYF
TRBV7-9 | CASSLGPSRSSYEQYF
TRBV6-5 | CASSSHGQGEAYGYTF
TRBV29-1 | CSVVVTSGTQYF
TRBV29-1 | CSVRDSGNTIYF
TRBV6-5 | CASSPSPGQGYGYTF
TRBV30 | CAWSVQREKLFF
TRBV2 | CASTPLGGDEQFF
TRBV30 | CAWSEGSGGNNEQFF
TRBV7-7 | CASSLSGGQGETQYF
TRBV28 | CASSFSGGEKLFF
TRBV7-2 | CASSLDPGQGAIEGYTF
TRBV18 | CASSPSGDSPLHF
TRBV27 | CASSLTSQNEQFF
TRBV9 | CASSVKLETNTEAFF
TRBV6-5 | CASSYSGAYGYTF
TRBV21-1 | CASSPTDEARLKGANVLTF
TRBV6-1 | CASSELTVQKLFF
TRBV19 | CASKGVRGANVLTF
TRBV19 | CASRGGGGGTYEQYF
TRBV5-1 | CASSLDVAYTEAFF
TRBV29-1 | CSVELSTEKETQYF
TRBV6-6 | CASSSPGQQETQYF
TRBV30 | CAWRDREASPLHF
TRBV4-1 | CASSQDISEGQPQHF
TRBV5-6 | CASSLGVVNRGDEQFF
TRBV7-9 | CASSPDVILSYEQYF
TRBV28 | CASSFTGASSYEQYF
TRBV6-1 | CASSEPGQGPGYGYTF
TRBV7-2 | CASSPGTSGPSYEQYF
TRBV30 | CAWSVEQGGSQPQHF
TRBV6-6 | CASTGSYEQYF
TRBV11-3 | CASSLDSSGDSYEQYF
TRBV15 | CATGQAGANVLTF
TRBV13 | CASSAQGVSGELFF
TRBV11-3 | CASSPNGAAPSGEQYF
TRBV7-2 | CASSTAGNRETQYF
TRBV10-1 | CASSPEDRGRNTEAFF
TRBV7-3 | CASSSQGGADTQYF
TRBV6-1 | CASSPTGPTYEQYF
TRBV15 | CATSRGEEKLFF
TRBV7-9 | CASSLEGRSGANVLTF